The source of this T cell receptor (beta chain) is a study of OX40 agonist ivuxolimab in advanced cancers. The germline gives CDR1 MNHEY, CDR2 SMNVEV (reference sequence). The CDR3 totals 15 residues. With 2 bases removed from V and 4 bases from J, the gap between germline ends came to 12 bases. The protocol was immunoSEQ multiplex PCR, while the TCRdb copy is restricted to in-frame clones and leaves out a portion. The data show about 6,700 clones, roughly 93% seen once. The material was CD4+ or CD8+ T cells sorted from blood, obtained in a trial of the OX40 agonist ivuxolimab. This sequence originates from an adult with an advanced solid tumor such as melanoma, head and neck, liver or kidney cancer. The chain uses TRBV27 and TRBJ1-3; tentatively, D is TRBD1 (6 bases). The CDR3 loop reads CASSLQGILGNTIYF. The CDR3 DNA sequence: TGTGCCAGCAGTTTACAGGGGATTCTCGGAAACACCATATATTTT.